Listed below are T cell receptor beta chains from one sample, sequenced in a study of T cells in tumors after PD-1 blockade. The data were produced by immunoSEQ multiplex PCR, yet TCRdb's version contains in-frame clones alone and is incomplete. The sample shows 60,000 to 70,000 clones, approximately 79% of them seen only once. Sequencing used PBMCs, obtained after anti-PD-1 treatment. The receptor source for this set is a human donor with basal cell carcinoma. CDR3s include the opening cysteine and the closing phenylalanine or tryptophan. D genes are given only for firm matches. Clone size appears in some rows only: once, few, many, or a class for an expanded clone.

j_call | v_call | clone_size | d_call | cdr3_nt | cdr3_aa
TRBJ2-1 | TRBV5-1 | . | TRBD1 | TGCGCCAGCAGCTTGGCCCCGGGACAGGGGCCCTATTACAATGAGCAGTTCTTC | CASSLAPGQGPYYNEQFF
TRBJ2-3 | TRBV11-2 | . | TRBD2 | TGTGCCAGCAGTCGTCCGGGACTAGCTCGCACAGATACGCAGTATTTT | CASSRPGLARTDTQYF
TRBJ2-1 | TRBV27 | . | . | TGTGCCAGCAGTTTATCGGAGGAGAATGAGCAGTTCTTC | CASSLSEENEQFF
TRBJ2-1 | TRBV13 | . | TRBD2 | TGTGCCAGCAGCTATAGACTAGCGGGGGGGGATGAGCAGTTCTTC | CASSYRLAGGDEQFF
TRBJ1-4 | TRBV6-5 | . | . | TGTGCCAGCAGTTCAAATGAAAAACTGTTTTTT | CASSSNEKLFF
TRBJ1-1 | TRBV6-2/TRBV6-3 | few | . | TGTGCCAGCAGTTACAGGTCGTCAGGGATAACTGAAGCTTTCTTT | CASSYRSSGITEAFF
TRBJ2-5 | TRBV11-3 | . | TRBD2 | TGTGCCAGCAGCTTACGAGCGGGGGGGCAAGAGACCCAGTACTTC | CASSLRAGGQETQYF
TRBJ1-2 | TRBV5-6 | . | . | TGTGCCAGCAGCTGGGGGTCGAGAGGCTACACCTTC | CASSWGSRGYTF
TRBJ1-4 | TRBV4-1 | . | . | TGCGCCAGCAGCCAAGATGTGGGACACAAAAATGAAAAACTGTTTTTT | CASSQDVGHKNEKLFF
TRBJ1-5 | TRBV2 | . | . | TGTGCCAGCAGGGAGACAGTTAGCAATCAGCCCCAGCATTTT | CASRETVSNQPQHF
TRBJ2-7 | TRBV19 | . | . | TGTGCCAGTAGTGCACGGTCAAGCGGGGAGCAGTACTTC | CASSARSSGEQYF
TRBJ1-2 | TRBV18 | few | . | TGTGCCAGCTCACCAGCCCGGGTAGGAGGCTACACCTTC | CASSPARVGGYTF
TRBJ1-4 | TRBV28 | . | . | TGTGCCAGCACCGAACGGGGGGTGGCTAATGAAAAACTGTTTTTT | CASTERGVANEKLFF
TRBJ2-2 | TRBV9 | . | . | TGTGCCAGCAGCGCCGGGGCCGGGGAGCTGTTTTTT | CASSAGAGELFF
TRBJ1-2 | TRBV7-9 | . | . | TGTGCCAGCAGCGCGGACGCGCTGGGTGGCTACACCTTC | CASSADALGGYTF
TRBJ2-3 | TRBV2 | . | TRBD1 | TGTGCCAGCAGTGGTTGGGCAGGGGGCTCAGATACGCAGTATTTT | CASSGWAGGSDTQYF
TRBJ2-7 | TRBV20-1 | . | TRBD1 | TGCAGTGCTAGTCCCGGGGACAGCTATTTTGACGAGCAGTACTTC | CSASPGDSYFDEQYF
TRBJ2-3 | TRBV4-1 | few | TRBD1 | TGCGCCAGCAGCCGACAGGGGGATGGCACAGATACGCAGTATTTT | CASSRQGDGTDTQYF
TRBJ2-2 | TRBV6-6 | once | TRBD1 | TGTGCCAGCAGTGAGTCCAGGGGGACGAGGGAGCTGTTTTTT | CASSESRGTRELFF
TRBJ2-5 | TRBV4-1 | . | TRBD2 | TGCGCCAGCACCGTCGGGGGGCGGGGGGATCAAGAGACCCAGTACTTC | CASTVGGRGDQETQYF
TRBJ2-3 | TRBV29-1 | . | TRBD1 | TGCAGCGTTTCGTCCGGGACAGCTAGCACAGATACGCAGTATTTT | CSVSSGTASTDTQYF
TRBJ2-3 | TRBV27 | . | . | TGTGCCAGCAGTTTACGCCCCTTCAACACAGATACGCAGTATTTT | CASSLRPFNTDTQYF